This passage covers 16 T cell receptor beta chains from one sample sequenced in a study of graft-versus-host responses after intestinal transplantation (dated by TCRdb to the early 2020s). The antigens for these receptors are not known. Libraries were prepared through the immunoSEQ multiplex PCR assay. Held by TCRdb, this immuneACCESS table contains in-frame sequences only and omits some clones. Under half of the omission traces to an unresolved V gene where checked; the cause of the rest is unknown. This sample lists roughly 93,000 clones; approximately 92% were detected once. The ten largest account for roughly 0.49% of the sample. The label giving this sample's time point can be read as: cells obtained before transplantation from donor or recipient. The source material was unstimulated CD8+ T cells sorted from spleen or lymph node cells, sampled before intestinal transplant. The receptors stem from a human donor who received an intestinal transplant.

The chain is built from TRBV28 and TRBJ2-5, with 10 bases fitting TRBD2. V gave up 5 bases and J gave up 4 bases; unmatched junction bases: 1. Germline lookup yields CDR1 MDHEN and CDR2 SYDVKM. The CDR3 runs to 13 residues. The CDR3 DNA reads TGTGCCAGCAGTCGACTAGCGGGAGAGACCCAGTACTTC. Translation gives CASSRLAGETQYF.

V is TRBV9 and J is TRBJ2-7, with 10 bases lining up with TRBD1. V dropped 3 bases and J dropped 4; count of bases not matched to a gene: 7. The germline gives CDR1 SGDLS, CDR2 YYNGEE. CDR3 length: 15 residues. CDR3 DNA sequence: TGTGCCAGCAGCGCAGGGGGACAGGGGATGTACGAGCAGTACTTC. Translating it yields CASSAGGQGMYEQYF.

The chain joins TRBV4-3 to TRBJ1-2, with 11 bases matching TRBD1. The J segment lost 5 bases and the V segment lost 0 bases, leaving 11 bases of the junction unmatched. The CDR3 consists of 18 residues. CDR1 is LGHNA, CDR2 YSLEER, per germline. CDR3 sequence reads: CASSQDGQGASQLYGYTF. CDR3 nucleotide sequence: TGCGCCAGCAGCCAAGATGGACAGGGGGCGTCCCAGTTGTATGGCTACACCTTC.

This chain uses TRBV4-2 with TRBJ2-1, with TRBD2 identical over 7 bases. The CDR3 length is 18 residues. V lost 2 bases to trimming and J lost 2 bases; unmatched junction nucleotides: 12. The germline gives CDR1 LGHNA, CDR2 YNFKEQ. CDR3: CASSQPFLGTTTYNEQFF. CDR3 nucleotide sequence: TGTGCCAGCAGCCAACCCTTTCTCGGGACTACAACCTACAATGAGCAGTTCTTC.

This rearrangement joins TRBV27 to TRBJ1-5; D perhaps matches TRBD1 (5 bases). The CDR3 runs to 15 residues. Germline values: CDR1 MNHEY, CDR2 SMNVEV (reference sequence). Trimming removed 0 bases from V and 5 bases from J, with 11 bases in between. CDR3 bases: TGTGCCAGCAGTTTATCGGGGGGTAGGGATCAGCCCCAGCATTTT. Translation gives CASSLSGGRDQPQHF.

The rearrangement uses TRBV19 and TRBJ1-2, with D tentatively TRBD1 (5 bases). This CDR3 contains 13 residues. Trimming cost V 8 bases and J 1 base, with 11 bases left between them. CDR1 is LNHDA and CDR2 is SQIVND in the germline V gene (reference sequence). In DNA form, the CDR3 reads TGTGCCAGTGAAGGACAAATTAACTATGGCTACACCTTC. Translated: CASEGQINYGYTF.

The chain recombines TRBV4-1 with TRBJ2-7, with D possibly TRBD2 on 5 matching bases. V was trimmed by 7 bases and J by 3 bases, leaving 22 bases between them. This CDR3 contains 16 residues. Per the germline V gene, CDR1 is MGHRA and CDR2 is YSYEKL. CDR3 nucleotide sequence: TGCGCCAGCAAGAGGACTGCGGGCGACATGGGCTACGAGCAGTACTTC. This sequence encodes CASKRTAGDMGYEQYF.

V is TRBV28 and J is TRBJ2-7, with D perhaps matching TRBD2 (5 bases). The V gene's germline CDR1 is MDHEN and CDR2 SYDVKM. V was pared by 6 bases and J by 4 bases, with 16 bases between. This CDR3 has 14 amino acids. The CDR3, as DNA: TGTGCCAGCAGCCCGAGGGCGTTAAAGTACGAGCAGTACTTC. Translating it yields CASSPRALKYEQYF.

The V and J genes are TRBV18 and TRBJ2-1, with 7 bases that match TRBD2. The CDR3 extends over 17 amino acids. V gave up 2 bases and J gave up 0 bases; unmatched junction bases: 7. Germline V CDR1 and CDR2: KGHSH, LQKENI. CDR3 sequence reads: CASSPTPLARSYNEQFF. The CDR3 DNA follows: TGTGCCAGCTCACCAACGCCACTAGCGCGCTCCTACAATGAGCAGTTCTTC.

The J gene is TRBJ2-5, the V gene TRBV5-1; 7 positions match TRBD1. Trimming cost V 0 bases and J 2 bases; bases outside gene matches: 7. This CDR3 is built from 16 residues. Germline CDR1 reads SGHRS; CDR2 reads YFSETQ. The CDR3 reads CASSLGTGVYQETQYF. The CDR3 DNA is TGCGCCAGCAGCTTGGGGACAGGAGTTTATCAAGAGACCCAGTACTTC.

The DNA for the CDR3 is TGTGCCAGCACAGGGGCTGGTGAAAAACTGTTTTTT. Translated: CASTGAGEKLFF. V is TRBV6-5 and J is TRBJ1-4, with D perhaps TRBD1 (6 bases). The V and J ends lost 7 bases and 7 bases respectively, with 10 bases between them. The V gene's germline CDR1 is MNHEY and CDR2 SVGAGI. The CDR3 contains 12 residues.

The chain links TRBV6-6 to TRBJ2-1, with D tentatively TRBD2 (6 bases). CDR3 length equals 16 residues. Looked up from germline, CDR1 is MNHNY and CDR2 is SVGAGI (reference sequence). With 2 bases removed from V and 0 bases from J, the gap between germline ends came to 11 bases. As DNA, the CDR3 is TGTGCCAGCAGTTACCCCGACGGGAGCTCCTACAATGAGCAGTTCTTC. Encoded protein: CASSYPDGSSYNEQFF.

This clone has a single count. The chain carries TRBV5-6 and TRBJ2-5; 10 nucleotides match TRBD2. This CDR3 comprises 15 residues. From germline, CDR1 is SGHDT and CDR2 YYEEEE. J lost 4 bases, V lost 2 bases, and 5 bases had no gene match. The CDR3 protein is CASSLGAGGRETQYF. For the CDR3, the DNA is TGTGCCAGCAGCTTAGGAGCGGGGGGGAGAGAGACCCAGTACTTC.

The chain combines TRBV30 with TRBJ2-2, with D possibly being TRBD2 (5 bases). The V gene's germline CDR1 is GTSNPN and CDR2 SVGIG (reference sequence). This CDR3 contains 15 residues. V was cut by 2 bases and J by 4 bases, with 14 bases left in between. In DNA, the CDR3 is TGTGCCTGGAGTCCCGGAGGTATGGGCACCGGGGAGCTGTTTTTT. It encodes CAWSPGGMGTGELFF.

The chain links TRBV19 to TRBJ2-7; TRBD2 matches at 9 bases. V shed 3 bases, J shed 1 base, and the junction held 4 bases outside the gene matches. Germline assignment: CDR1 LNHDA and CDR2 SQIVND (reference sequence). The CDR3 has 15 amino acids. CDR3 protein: CASSMVAGASYEQYF. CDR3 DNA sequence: TGTGCCAGTAGTATGGTAGCGGGAGCTTCCTACGAGCAGTACTTC.

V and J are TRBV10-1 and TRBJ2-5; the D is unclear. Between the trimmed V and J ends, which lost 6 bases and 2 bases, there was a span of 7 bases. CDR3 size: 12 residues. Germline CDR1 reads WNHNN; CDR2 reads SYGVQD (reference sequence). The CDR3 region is CASRSRQETQYF. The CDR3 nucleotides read TGCGCCAGCAGGTCCAGGCAAGAGACCCAGTACTTC.